The 18 T cell receptor beta chains reported below all come from one sample, sequenced in a study of blood T cell repertoires in COVID-19. Sequencing was performed with immunoSEQ multiplex PCR; in TCRdb, only in-frame clones are kept and a portion is missing. The sample yields around 65,000 clones, approximately 83% seen once. The sequenced sample consisted of peripheral blood. Receptors originate from a human donor in a cohort sampled during active COVID-19.

The genes are TRBV18 and TRBJ2-1, with 7 bases lining up with TRBD2. The V gene end was trimmed by 3 bases and the J gene end by 8 bases; junction bases not matched to a gene: 1. The CDR3 is 12 amino acids. The germline V gene has CDR1 KGHSH and CDR2 LQKENI. The CDR3 reads CASSPREDEQFF. The CDR3 coding sequence is TGTGCCAGCTCACCCCGGGAGGATGAGCAGTTCTTC.

The CDR3 sequence is CASIQESSGSYNEQFF. CDR3 DNA sequence: TGTGCCAGCATCCAAGAATCTAGCGGGTCCTACAATGAGCAGTTCTTC. The V call is TRBV7-6, the J call TRBJ2-1, with 8 bases aligning to TRBD2. Germline values: CDR1 SGHVS, CDR2 FNYEAQ. J was trimmed by 1 base and V by 7 bases; bases with no gene match: 9. The CDR3 consists of 16 residues.

The CDR3 reads CASSLLAGGSYEQYF. As DNA, the CDR3 is TGTGCCAGCAGTCTCTTAGCGGGAGGGAGTTACGAGCAGTACTTC. The chain carries TRBV27 and TRBJ2-7; the match to TRBD2 covers 11 bases. CDR1 and CDR2 from the germline V gene are MNHEY and SMNVEV (reference sequence). The CDR3 spans 15 residues. The V and J ends lost 5 bases and 4 bases, in that order; junction bases with no gene match: 7.

The chain joins TRBV7-2 to TRBJ2-7; TRBD1 agrees at 9 bases. The CDR3 runs to 15 residues. Trimming at V came to 7 bases and at J to 7 bases, leaving 14 bases not matched to a gene. CDR1 and CDR2 (germline): SGHTA, FQGNSA. The CDR3 DNA reads TGTGCCAGCACCCCGGACAGGGGTTTTCCTGGGGAGCAGTACTTC. Residues: CASTPDRGFPGEQYF.

The chain uses TRBV6-5 and TRBJ1-1; D unresolved. CDR1 and CDR2 (germline): MNHEY, SVGAGI. Trimming left V 0 bases short and J 3 bases short, with 11 bases between. The CDR3 is 15 amino acids. CDR3 in amino acids: CASSYSRYRDTEAFF. The CDR3, as DNA: TGTGCCAGCAGTTACTCGAGGTATCGAGACACTGAAGCTTTCTTT.

V is TRBV28 and J is TRBJ2-5; 8 nucleotides line up with TRBD1. Germline V gives CDR1 MDHEN, CDR2 SYDVKM. J lost 2 bases, V lost 6 bases, and 14 bases had no gene match. This CDR3 comprises 17 residues. CDR3 bases: TGTGCCAGCAGCTTAGGTCCAGGGACAGGAAAGCAAGAGACCCAGTACTTC. It is translated as CASSLGPGTGKQETQYF.

The sample holds a few counts of this clone. The rearrangement uses TRBV18 and TRBJ2-6; D possibly corresponds to TRBD2 (7 bases). V dropped 4 bases and J dropped 3 bases, with 19 bases sitting between them. The germline gives CDR1 KGHSH, CDR2 LQKENI. The CDR3 contains 18 residues. CDR3 DNA sequence: TGTGCCAGCTCACTTCGGGGGGCTAGCGAGTTTGGGGCCAACGTCCTGACTTTC. It translates to CASSLRGASEFGANVLTF.

CDR3 residues: CAISAGARAGKSGRAYEQYF. The CDR3 DNA reads TGTGCCATCAGTGCAGGGGCTCGGGCAGGGAAAAGCGGGAGGGCCTACGAGCAGTACTTC. The chain couples TRBV10-3 to TRBJ2-7; 10 bases are a match to TRBD2. Unmatched junction bases numbered 20, after V lost 4 bases and J lost 2 bases. This CDR3 has 20 amino acids. CDR1 is ENHRY, CDR2 SYGVKD, per germline.

The chain carries TRBV28 and TRBJ1-2; 12 bases map to TRBD1. The CDR3 totals 18 residues. The ends lost 2 bases at V and 7 bases at J; junction bases unmatched: 14. Germline assignment: CDR1 MDHEN and CDR2 SYDVKM. The DNA of the CDR3 is TGTGCCAGCAGTTTAGGGACAGGGGGCGCTGGGCCCTCGGCTGGCTACACCTTC. The encoded protein is CASSLGTGGAGPSAGYTF.

The V call is TRBV4-1, the J call TRBJ1-4; D is undetermined. Germline V CDR1 and CDR2: MGHRA, YSYEKL. V was shortened by 3 bases and J by 5 bases, with 13 bases between the two germline ends. This CDR3 has 15 amino acids. The CDR3 sequence: CASSQGPRINEKLFF. The CDR3 region has the DNA TGCGCCAGCAGCCAGGGTCCGAGGATCAATGAAAAACTGTTTTTT.

The V gene is TRBV11-2, the J gene TRBJ1-5, with D possibly matching TRBD1 (6 bases). This CDR3 has 14 residues. Germline CDR1 reads SGHAT; CDR2 reads FQNNGV. V shed 4 bases and J shed 3 bases, with 10 bases lying between them. This chain's CDR3 is CASSSQGSNQPQHF. The DNA of the CDR3 is TGTGCCAGCAGCTCTCAGGGGTCCAATCAGCCCCAGCATTTT.

V usage is TRBV23-1 and J usage is TRBJ2-7; the match to TRBD1 covers 10 bases. TRBV23-1 is an ORF for which the function is uncertain. CDR3 length: 17 amino acids. Trimming at V came to 3 bases and at J to 3 bases, leaving 11 bases not matched to a gene. The CDR3 DNA is TGCGCCAGCAGTCACTCGAGCCGGGACAGGGGAAACTACGAGCAGTACTTC. Protein: CASSHSSRDRGNYEQYF.

This clone occurred a few times. The gene calls are TRBV3-1 (or the pseudogene TRBV3-2) and TRBJ1-2; the match to TRBD1 covers 9 bases. Germline V gene lookup returns CDR1 LGHDT and CDR2 YNNKEL (reference sequence). The CDR3 is 14 residues long. V shed 1 base, J shed 8 bases, and the junction held 5 bases outside the gene matches. The CDR3 coding sequence is TGTGCCAGCAGCCAAGGGGGGACAGGGCGAGGCTACACCTTC. It encodes CASSQGGTGRGYTF.

This clone is a singleton in its sample. The CDR3 region is CASSLVTGLDAFF. As DNA, the CDR3 is TGTGCCAGCAGTTTAGTGACAGGGCTGGATGCTTTCTTT. The J gene is TRBJ1-1, the V gene TRBV28; 7 nucleotides line up with TRBD1. Germline V CDR1 and CDR2: MDHEN, SYDVKM. This CDR3 spans 13 amino acids. V lost 2 bases to trimming and J lost 11 bases; unmatched junction nucleotides: 8.

This clone appeared a few times. V and J are TRBV28 and TRBJ1-2; D remains ambiguous. V was cut by 5 bases and J by 8 bases, with 12 bases left in between. This CDR3 contains 12 residues. Germline V lookup: CDR1 MDHEN, CDR2 SYDVKM. CDR3 in amino acids: CASSKVVEGYTF. For the CDR3, the DNA is TGTGCCAGCAGTAAGGTGGTGGAGGGCTACACCTTC.

The chain employs TRBV10-3 and TRBJ2-5; 11 bases fit TRBD2. V dropped 3 bases and J dropped 5; count of bases not matched to a gene: 11. From germline, CDR1 is ENHRY and CDR2 SYGVKD. This CDR3 has 17 amino acids. The CDR3 region has the DNA TGTGCCATCAGTGACTCTGGGACTAGCGGAGGTCGGGAGACCCAGTACTTC. This translates into CAISDSGTSGGRETQYF.

The chain is built from TRBV5-1 and TRBJ2-1; a weak D match, TRBD2 (5 bases). This CDR3 comprises 15 residues. V dropped 2 bases and J dropped 2 bases, with 11 bases sitting between them. The germline V gene encodes CDR1 SGHRS and CDR2 YFSETQ. DNA for the CDR3: TGCGCCAGCAGCTTAGGGAGAAACACCTACAATGAGCAGTTCTTC. Its translation: CASSLGRNTYNEQFF.

The rearrangement joins TRBV27 to TRBJ1-1; 8 bases are a match to TRBD1. V lost 6 bases and J lost 5; bases outside the gene matches: 11. The CDR3 extends over 15 amino acids. The germline gives CDR1 MNHEY, CDR2 SMNVEV (reference sequence). The CDR3 loop reads CASRTFGQGGTEAFF. The CDR3 bases are TGTGCCAGCAGGACTTTTGGACAGGGCGGGACTGAAGCTTTCTTT.